This TCR beta chain was identified in a study of shared clonotypes between healthy human individuals. The germline V gene has CDR1 SGHRS and CDR2 YFSETQ. CDR3 length equals 13 residues. V dropped 1 base and J dropped 8 bases, with 10 bases sitting between them. Each sorted subset replicate got 200 ng genomic DNA, roughly 30,000 genomes. In the study's own analysis: ImmunoSEQ supplied junction-only sequences lacking quality scores, so filtering was different. Sequencing used immunoSEQ multiplex PCR; TCRdb keeps in-frame clones, though not all of them. The D gene and trimming were derived from the DNA, and the V and J assignments and clone size from that table. The table shows about 2.3 million clones, with under 95% occurring only once. Study observations and caveats: Rarefaction gave evidence that sorted-subset sequencing remained incomplete despite large depth. It was the few donors that limited the genetic and exposure-history diversity represented.

Notes on this clone: Antigen unknown.

The chain joins TRBV5-1 to TRBJ2-1; D not certain. This sequence originates from a man aged 18-30 years in good health. Some clones in this sample may be carry-over from other donors' samples. Sequenced input: naive CD4+ T cells from PBMCs. Stated subset: CD45RA+ positively selected. CDR3 bases: TGCGCCAGCAGCTTGTGGGTTCCCGATGAGCAGTTCTTC. It codes for CASSLWVPDEQFF.